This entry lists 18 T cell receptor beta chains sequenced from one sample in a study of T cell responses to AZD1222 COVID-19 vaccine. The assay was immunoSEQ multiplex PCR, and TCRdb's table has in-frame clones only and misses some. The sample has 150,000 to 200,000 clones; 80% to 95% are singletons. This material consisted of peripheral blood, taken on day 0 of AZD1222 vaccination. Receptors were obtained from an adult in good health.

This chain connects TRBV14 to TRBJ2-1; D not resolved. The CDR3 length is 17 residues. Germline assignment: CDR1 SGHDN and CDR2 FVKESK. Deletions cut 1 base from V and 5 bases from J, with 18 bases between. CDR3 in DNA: TGTGCCAGCAGCCAAGGTACCCGCAGGTCCCCCCACAATGAGCAGTTCTTC. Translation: CASSQGTRRSPHNEQFF.

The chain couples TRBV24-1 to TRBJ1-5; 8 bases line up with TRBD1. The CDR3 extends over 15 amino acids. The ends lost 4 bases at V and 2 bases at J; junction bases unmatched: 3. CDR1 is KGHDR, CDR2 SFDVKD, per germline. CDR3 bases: TGTGCCACCAGTGACCAGACAGGGGGCAATCAGCCCCAGCATTTT. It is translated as CATSDQTGGNQPQHF.

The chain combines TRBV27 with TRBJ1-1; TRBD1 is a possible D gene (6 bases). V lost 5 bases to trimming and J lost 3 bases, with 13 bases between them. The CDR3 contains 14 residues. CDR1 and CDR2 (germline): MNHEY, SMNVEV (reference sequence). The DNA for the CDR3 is TGTGCCAGCAGTCCCCTGGACAGATACACTGAAGCTTTCTTT. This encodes CASSPLDRYTEAFF.

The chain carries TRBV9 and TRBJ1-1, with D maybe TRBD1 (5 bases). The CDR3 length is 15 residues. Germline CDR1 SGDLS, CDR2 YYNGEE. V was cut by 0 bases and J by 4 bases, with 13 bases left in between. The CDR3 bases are TGTGCCAGCAGCGTAGGGGAGGGAACAGGCACTGAAGCTTTCTTT. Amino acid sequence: CASSVGEGTGTEAFF.

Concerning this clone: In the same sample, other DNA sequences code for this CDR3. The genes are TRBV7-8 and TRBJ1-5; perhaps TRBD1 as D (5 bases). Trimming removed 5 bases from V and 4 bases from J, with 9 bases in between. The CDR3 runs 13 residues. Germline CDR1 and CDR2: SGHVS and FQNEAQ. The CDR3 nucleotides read TGTGCCAGCAGCCCCGGGGGGAATCAGCCCCAGCATTTT. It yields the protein CASSPGGNQPQHF.

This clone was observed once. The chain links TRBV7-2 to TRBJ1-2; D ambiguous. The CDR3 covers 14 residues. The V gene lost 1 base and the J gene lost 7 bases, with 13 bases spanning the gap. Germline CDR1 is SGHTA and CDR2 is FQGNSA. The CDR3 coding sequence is TGTGCCAGCAGCTTAGTTGCATACGATGGTGGCTACACCTTC. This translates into CASSLVAYDGGYTF.

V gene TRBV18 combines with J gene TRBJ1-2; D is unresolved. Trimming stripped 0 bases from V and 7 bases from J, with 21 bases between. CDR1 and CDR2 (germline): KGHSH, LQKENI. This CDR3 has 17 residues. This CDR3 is CASSPPGGRPLRFGYTF. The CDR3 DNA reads TGTGCCAGCTCACCACCGGGTGGCAGGCCACTGAGATTTGGCTACACCTTC.

CDR3: CASSPRGGTGYEQYF. The CDR3 nucleotides are TGTGCCAGCAGCCCGAGGGGGGGGACTGGCTACGAGCAGTACTTC. V gene TRBV9 combines with J gene TRBJ2-7; TRBD2 is a possible D gene (7 bases). Germline V gives CDR1 SGDLS, CDR2 YYNGEE. V dropped 4 bases and J dropped 3 bases, with 17 bases sitting between them. The CDR3 length is 15 residues.

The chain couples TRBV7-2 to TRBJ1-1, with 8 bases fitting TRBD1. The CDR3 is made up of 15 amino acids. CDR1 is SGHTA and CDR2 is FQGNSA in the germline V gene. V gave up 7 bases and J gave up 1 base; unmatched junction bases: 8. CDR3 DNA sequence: TGTGCCAGCACCTTGGACAGGGTTGAGAACACTGAAGCTTTCTTT. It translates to CASTLDRVENTEAFF.

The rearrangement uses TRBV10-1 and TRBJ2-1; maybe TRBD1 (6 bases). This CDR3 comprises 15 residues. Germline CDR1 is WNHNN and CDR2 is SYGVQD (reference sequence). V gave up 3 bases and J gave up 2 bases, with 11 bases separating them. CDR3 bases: TGCGCCAGCAGTGAAAGGACAGCAGCCTACAATGAGCAGTTCTTC. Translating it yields CASSERTAAYNEQFF.

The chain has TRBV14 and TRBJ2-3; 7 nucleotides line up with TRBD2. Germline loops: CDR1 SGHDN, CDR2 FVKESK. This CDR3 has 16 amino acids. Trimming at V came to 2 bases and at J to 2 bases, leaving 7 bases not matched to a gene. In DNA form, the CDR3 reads TGTGCCAGCAGCCAATATCGCGGGGGAGTCACAGATACGCAGTATTTT. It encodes CASSQYRGGVTDTQYF.

In DNA form, the CDR3 reads TGTGCCAGCAGCTCGGGGCGGGTTCAAGAGACCCAGTACTTC. This encodes CASSSGRVQETQYF. The chain links TRBV5-4 to TRBJ2-5; D assignment may be TRBD1 or TRBD2 (5 bases each). Trimming pared 3 bases from V and 2 bases from J, leaving 11 bases between. The CDR3 spans 14 residues. Germline V gene sequence: CDR1 SGHNT, CDR2 YYREEE (reference sequence). Drawing the rest from reference TRBV5-4 and TRBJ2-5, the complete variable domain is ETGVTQSPTHLIKTRGQQVTLRCSSQSGHNTVSWYQQALGQGPQFIFQYYREEENGRGNFPPRFSGLQFPNYSSELNVNALELDDSALYLCASSSGRVQETQYFGPGTRLLVL.

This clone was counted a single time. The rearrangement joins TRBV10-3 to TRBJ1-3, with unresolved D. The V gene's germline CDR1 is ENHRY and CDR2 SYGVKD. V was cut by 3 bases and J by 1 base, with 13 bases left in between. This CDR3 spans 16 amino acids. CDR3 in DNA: TGTGCCATCAGTGAAAGGGCCGGAGAGTCTGGAAACACCATATATTTT. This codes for CAISERAGESGNTIYF.

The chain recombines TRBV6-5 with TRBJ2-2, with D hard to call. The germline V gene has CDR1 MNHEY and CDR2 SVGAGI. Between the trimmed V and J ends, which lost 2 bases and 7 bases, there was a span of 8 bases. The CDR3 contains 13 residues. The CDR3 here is CASSYMGIGELFF. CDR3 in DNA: TGTGCCAGCAGTTACATGGGTATCGGGGAGCTGTTTTTT.

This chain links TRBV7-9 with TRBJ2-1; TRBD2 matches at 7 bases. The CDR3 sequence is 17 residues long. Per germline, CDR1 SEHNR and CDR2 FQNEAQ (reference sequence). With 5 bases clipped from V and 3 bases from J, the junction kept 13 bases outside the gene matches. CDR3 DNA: TGTGCCAGCAGCGTAAAACCGGGACTATCTGACTACAATGAGCAGTTCTTC. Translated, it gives CASSVKPGLSDYNEQFF. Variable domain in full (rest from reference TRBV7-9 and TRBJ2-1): DTGVSQNPRHKITKRGQNVTFRCDPISEHNRLYWYRQTLGQGPEFLTYFQNEAQLEKSRLLSDRFSAERPKGSFSTLEIQRTEQGDSAMYLCASSVKPGLSDYNEQFFGPGTRLTVL.

The CDR3 loop is CASSQDMNTGELFF. CDR3 coding DNA: TGTGCCAGCAGCCAAGATATGAACACCGGGGAGCTGTTTTTT. J is TRBJ2-2 and V is TRBV3-1 (or the pseudogene TRBV3-2); D unresolved. V gave up 0 bases and J gave up 1 base, with 3 bases separating them. Germline V lookup: CDR1 LGHDT, CDR2 YNNKEL (reference sequence). The CDR3 loop spans 14 amino acids.

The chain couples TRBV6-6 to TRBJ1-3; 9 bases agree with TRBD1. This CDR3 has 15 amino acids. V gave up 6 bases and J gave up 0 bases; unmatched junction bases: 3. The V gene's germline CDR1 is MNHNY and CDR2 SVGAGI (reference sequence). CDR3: CASRSDRGSGNTIYF. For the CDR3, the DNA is TGTGCCAGCAGGTCGGACAGGGGCTCTGGAAACACCATATATTTT.

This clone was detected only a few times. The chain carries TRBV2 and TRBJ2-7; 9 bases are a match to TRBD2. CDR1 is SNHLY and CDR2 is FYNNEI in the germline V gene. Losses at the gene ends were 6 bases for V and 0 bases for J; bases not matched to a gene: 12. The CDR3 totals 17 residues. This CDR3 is CASRASGVLRHSYEQYF. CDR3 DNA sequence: TGTGCCAGCAGGGCTAGCGGGGTCCTCCGGCACTCCTACGAGCAGTACTTC.